This record covers a single T cell receptor (beta chain). This entry is derived from a study of technical replicates of blood from several donors. The CDR3 covers 13 residues. With 2 bases removed from V and 2 bases from J, the gap between germline ends came to 7 bases. The germline V gene has CDR1 SGHNT and CDR2 YYREEE (reference sequence). TCRdb keeps only in-frame clones here, not all; method: immunoSEQ multiplex PCR. The sample yields tens of thousands of clones, roughly 92% seen once. The sequencing sample was made of T cells isolated from PBMCs. This rearrangement joins TRBV5-4 to TRBJ1-2; possible D gene TRBD1, 6 bases. The TCR was taken from a human donor in good health. DNA of the CDR3: TGTGCCAGCAGCTTAGGGGGAAACTATGGCTACACCTTC. Its translation: CASSLGGNYGYTF.